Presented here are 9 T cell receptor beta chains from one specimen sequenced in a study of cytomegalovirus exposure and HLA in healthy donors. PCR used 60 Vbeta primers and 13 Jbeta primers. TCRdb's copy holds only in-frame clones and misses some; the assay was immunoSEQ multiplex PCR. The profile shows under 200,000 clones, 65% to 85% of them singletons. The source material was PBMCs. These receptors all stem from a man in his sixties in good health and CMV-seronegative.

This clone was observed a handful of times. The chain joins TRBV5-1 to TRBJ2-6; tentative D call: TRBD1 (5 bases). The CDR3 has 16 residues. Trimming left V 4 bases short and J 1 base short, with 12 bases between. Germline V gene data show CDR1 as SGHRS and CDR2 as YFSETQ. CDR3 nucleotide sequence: TGCGCCAGCAGCCTAAATACAGGATCTGGGGCCAACGTCCTGACTTTC. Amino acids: CASSLNTGSGANVLTF. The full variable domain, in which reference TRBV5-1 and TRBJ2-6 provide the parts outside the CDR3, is KAGVTQTPRYLIKTRGQQVTLSCSPISGHRSVSWYQQTPGQGLQFLFEYFSETQRNKGNFPGRFSGRQFSNSRSEMNVSTLELGDSALYLCASSLNTGSGANVLTFGAGSRLTVL.

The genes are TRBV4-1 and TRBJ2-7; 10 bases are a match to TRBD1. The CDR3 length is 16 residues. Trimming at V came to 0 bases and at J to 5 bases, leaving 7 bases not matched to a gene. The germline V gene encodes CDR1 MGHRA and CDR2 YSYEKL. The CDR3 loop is CASSQDEGQGSDEQYF. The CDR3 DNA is TGCGCCAGCAGCCAAGATGAGGGACAGGGGTCGGACGAGCAGTACTTC.

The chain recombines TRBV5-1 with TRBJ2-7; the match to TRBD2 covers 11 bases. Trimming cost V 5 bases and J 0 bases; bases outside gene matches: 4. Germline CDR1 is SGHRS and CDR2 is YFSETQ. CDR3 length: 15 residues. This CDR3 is CASRYGTSGSYEQYF. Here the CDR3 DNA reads TGCGCCAGCAGATATGGGACTAGCGGCTCCTACGAGCAGTACTTC.

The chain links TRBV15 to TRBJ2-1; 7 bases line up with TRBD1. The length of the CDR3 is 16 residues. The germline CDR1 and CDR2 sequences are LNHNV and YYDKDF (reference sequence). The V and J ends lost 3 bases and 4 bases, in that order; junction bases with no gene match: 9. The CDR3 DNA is TGTGCCACCAGCAGCGGACAGGTCACTCCTTACAATGAGCAGTTCTTC. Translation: CATSSGQVTPYNEQFF.

The CDR3 sequence: CASGKASSGSDTQYF. CDR3 nucleotides: TGTGCCAGCGGTAAGGCGTCTAGCGGCTCAGATACGCAGTATTTT. The rearrangement uses TRBV7-8 and TRBJ2-3, with 7 positions matching TRBD2. After removal of 8 bases from V and 4 bases from J, the junction contained 12 bases not matched to a gene. The CDR3 loop spans 15 amino acids. Germline CDR1 reads SGHVS; CDR2 reads FQNEAQ.

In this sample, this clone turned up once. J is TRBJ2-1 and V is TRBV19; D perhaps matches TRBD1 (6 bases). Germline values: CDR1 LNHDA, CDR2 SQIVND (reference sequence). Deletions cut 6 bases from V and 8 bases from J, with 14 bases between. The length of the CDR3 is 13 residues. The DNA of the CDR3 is TGTGCCAGTAGGTATCAGGGGAGCGATGAGCAGTTCTTC. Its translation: CASRYQGSDEQFF.

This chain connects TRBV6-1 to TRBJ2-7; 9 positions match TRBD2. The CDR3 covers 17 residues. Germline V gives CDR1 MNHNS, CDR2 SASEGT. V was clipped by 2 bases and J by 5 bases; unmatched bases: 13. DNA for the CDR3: TGTGCCAGCAGTGAACCCGACGGAGGCGGGAGGGAGCACGAGCAGTACTTC. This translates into CASSEPDGGGREHEQYF.

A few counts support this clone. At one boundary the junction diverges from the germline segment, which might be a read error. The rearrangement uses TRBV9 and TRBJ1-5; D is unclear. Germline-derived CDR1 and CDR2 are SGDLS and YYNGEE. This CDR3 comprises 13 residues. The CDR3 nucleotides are TGTGCCAGCAGCGTAGCTCCGGAACAGCCCCAGAATTTT. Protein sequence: CASSVAPEQPQNF.

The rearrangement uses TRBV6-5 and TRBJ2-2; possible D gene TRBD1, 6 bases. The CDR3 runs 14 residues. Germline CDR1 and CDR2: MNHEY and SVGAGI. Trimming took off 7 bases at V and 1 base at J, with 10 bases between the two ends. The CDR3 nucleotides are TGTGCCAGCATTAAGGGACAGAACACCGGGGAGCTGTTTTTT. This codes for CASIKGQNTGELFF.